These 21 T cell receptor beta chains originate from one sample sequenced in a study of shared T cell receptors in the human thymus (dated by TCRdb to the early 2020s). Library preparation employed the immunoSEQ multiplex PCR assay. TCRdb provides this immuneACCESS table in a form limited to in-frame rearrangements. Some clones are lacking; in checked studies, under half of them reflect an unresolved V gene, and why the rest are absent is not known. Counted in this sample were approximately 660,000 clones; 85% to 90% of them appeared once. 0.0095% to 0.013% of the sample belongs to the ten largest clones. A further study also used this sample, focusing on human thymus T cells.

Sequenced: thymocytes. These receptors were collected from a boy in the first two years of life with a congenital heart defect. Donor details come from another sample of the same person, matched by shared clones.

The chain employs TRBV12-5 and TRBJ2-1; 9 nucleotides agree with TRBD1. The germline V gene has CDR1 LGHNT and CDR2 FRNRAP. V gave up 0 bases and J gave up 7 bases; unmatched junction bases: 4. The CDR3 runs to 15 residues. The CDR3 DNA follows: TGTGCTAGTGGTTTGGTACCAGGGACAGGGAATGAGCAGTTCTTC. It encodes CASGLVPGTGNEQFF.

A single count supports this clone. The V gene is TRBV5-1, the J gene TRBJ2-7; D perhaps matches TRBD1 (6 bases). Germline V gene data show CDR1 as SGHRS and CDR2 as YFSETQ. This CDR3 has 15 residues. Trimming cost V 3 bases and J 2 bases, with 15 bases left between them. For the CDR3, the DNA is TGCGCCAGCAGCTACCACTCGGACAGTACCTACGAGCAGTACTTC. This sequence encodes CASSYHSDSTYEQYF.

The chain couples TRBV28 to TRBJ2-3; TRBD2 is a possible D gene (7 bases). Germline CDR1 is MDHEN and CDR2 is SYDVKM. The V and J ends lost 10 bases and 5 bases respectively, with 25 bases between them. This CDR3 contains 16 residues. In DNA form, the CDR3 reads TGTGCCACCCTTGGGGTGGCGGGGGCGCGTCAAGATACGCAGTATTTT. Translated: CATLGVAGARQDTQYF.

This clone came up once. This rearrangement joins TRBV28 to TRBJ1-4; no reliable D call. Trimming cost V 6 bases and J 1 base, with 6 bases left between them. Germline assignment: CDR1 MDHEN and CDR2 SYDVKM. This CDR3 contains 13 residues. The CDR3 sequence: CASSLLTNEKLFF. As DNA, the CDR3 is TGTGCCAGCAGCCTTCTAACTAATGAAAAACTGTTTTTT.

V usage is TRBV29-1 and J usage is TRBJ2-7; 7 bases match TRBD2. Germline V CDR1 and CDR2: SQVTM, ANQGSEA. This CDR3 spans 19 amino acids. Trimming at V came to 4 bases and at J to 4 bases, leaving 25 bases not matched to a gene. CDR3 coding DNA: TGCAGCGTTGCTAACGCTGTTGGCGGAATACGGGAGGAAAAATACGAGCAGTACTTC. Protein sequence: CSVANAVGGIREEKYEQYF.

This chain connects TRBV7-9 to TRBJ1-1; D is possibly TRBD1 (6 bases). The germline V gene has CDR1 SEHNR and CDR2 FQNEAQ (reference sequence). The CDR3 spans 17 residues. V lost 2 bases to trimming and J lost 0 bases, with 16 bases between them. CDR3 nucleotide sequence: TGTGCCAGCAGCTTAAGTCCCCCCGGACAGATGAACACTGAAGCTTTCTTT. Its translation: CASSLSPPGQMNTEAFF.

V is TRBV10-3 and J is TRBJ2-1; maybe TRBD2 (5 bases). The CDR3 loop spans 12 amino acids. The germline V and J ends were trimmed by 4 bases and 10 bases, with 11 bases remaining between them. Germline V gene lookup returns CDR1 ENHRY and CDR2 SYGVKD. CDR3 coding DNA: TGTGCCATCAGTGGCGGACGGAGGGAGCAGTTCTTC. It translates to CAISGGRREQFF.

Note on this clone: The junction and the germline gene differ at one end; a read error may be behind it. This chain links TRBV5-4 with TRBJ1-2; 8 bases match TRBD1. The germline V gene has CDR1 SGHNT and CDR2 YYREEE (reference sequence). The CDR3 loop spans 17 amino acids. The CDR3 DNA reads as TGTGCCAGCAGCTCCCTTGCCAAGACAGGGGCTGCTTATGGCTACCCCTTC. It is translated as CASSSLAKTGAAYGYPF.

The chain carries TRBV15 and TRBJ2-7; 14 nucleotides align to TRBD2. The CDR3 consists of 15 residues. Germline V gives CDR1 LNHNV, CDR2 YYDKDF (reference sequence). Losses at the gene ends were 1 base for V and 8 bases for J; bases not matched to a gene: 4. CDR3 sequence reads: CATSRGLAGGPKQYF. In nucleotides, the CDR3 is TGTGCCACCAGCAGAGGACTAGCGGGAGGGCCGAAGCAGTACTTC.

The rearrangement joins TRBV7-4 to TRBJ2-5; the match to TRBD2 covers 11 bases. Per the germline V gene, CDR1 is SGHVT and CDR2 is SQSDAQ. V dropped 4 bases and J dropped 2; count of bases not matched to a gene: 12. CDR3 length equals 18 residues. The DNA of the CDR3 is TGTGCCAGCAGCTCTGCTAGCCTGGGACTAGCGGATCAAGAGACCCAGTACTTC. It is translated as CASSSASLGLADQETQYF.

The rearrangement links TRBV7-6 to TRBJ2-2; 7 nucleotides agree with TRBD1. This CDR3 has 15 amino acids. From germline, CDR1 is SGHVS and CDR2 FNYEAQ. V lost 1 base, J lost 6 bases, and 5 bases stayed unmatched. CDR3 region: CASSLGGQGAGELFF. CDR3 coding DNA: TGTGCCAGCAGCTTAGGGGGCCAGGGGGCCGGGGAGCTGTTTTTT.

The J gene is TRBJ2-2, the V gene TRBV25-1; 8 nucleotides line up with TRBD2. The CDR3 consists of 16 residues. Germline V gene sequence: CDR1 MGHDK, CDR2 SYGVNS. The V and J ends lost 4 bases and 7 bases, in that order; junction bases with no gene match: 11. CDR3 nucleotides: TGTGCCAGCAGTGCCCCCGGACTCGGGGGGGGCGGGGAGCTGTTTTTT. It is translated as CASSAPGLGGGGELFF.

This chain joins TRBV19 and TRBJ2-7, with D possibly TRBD2 on 5 matching bases. The CDR3 consists of 15 residues. The germline gives CDR1 LNHDA, CDR2 SQIVND (reference sequence). Deletions cut 4 bases from V and 2 bases from J, with 15 bases between. CDR3 loop: CASSNMVDYPYEQYF. Here the CDR3 DNA reads TGTGCCAGTAGTAATATGGTCGACTACCCCTACGAGCAGTACTTC.

The V and J genes are TRBV5-1 and TRBJ2-1; TRBD1 might be the D (5 bases). Germline loops: CDR1 SGHRS, CDR2 YFSETQ. V lost 4 bases to trimming and J lost 4 bases, with 9 bases between them. This CDR3 spans 13 amino acids. The chain's CDR3 is CASSPPGYNEQFF. The CDR3 DNA reads TGCGCCAGCAGCCCACCAGGGTACAATGAGCAGTTCTTC.

The chain employs TRBV12-5 and TRBJ1-1, with 10 bases matching TRBD1. The junction had 6 bases not matched to a gene; V was cut back by 7 bases and J by 4 bases. Germline values: CDR1 LGHNT, CDR2 FRNRAP. The CDR3 runs to 14 residues. CDR3 sequence reads: CASAGTGDGTEAFF. DNA of the CDR3: TGTGCTAGTGCCGGGACAGGGGACGGCACTGAAGCTTTCTTT.

This clone was seen just once. The chain is built from TRBV30 and TRBJ2-5, with D unresolved. V was shortened by 0 bases and J by 5 bases, with 7 bases between the two germline ends. This CDR3 is built from 12 residues. CDR1 and CDR2 (germline): GTSNPN, SVGIG (reference sequence). CDR3 sequence: CAWSVLWETQYF. CDR3 sequence (DNA): TGTGCCTGGAGTGTACTATGGGAGACCCAGTACTTC.

The chain joins TRBV11-2 to TRBJ1-4, with a possible D match to TRBD1 (5 bases). The CDR3 length is 15 residues. The V and J ends lost 1 base and 8 bases respectively, with 14 bases between them. Per germline, CDR1 SGHAT and CDR2 FQNNGV. The CDR3 reads CASSLGAGGCEKLFF. The CDR3, as DNA: TGTGCCAGCAGCTTAGGGGCCGGGGGATGCGAAAAACTGTTTTTT.

The V gene is TRBV15, the J gene TRBJ2-3; 7 bases fit TRBD2. V was pared by 5 bases and J by 2 bases, with 10 bases of the junction left unmatched. CDR1 LNHNV and CDR2 YYDKDF come from the germline V gene (reference sequence). CDR3 length: 16 residues. Here the CDR3 DNA reads TGTGCCACCAGCGGCGGGAGAGGCTACTACACAGATACGCAGTATTTT. It is translated as CATSGGRGYYTDTQYF.

The chain recombines TRBV11-3 with TRBJ2-5; 7 bases match TRBD1. Trimming at V came to 4 bases and at J to 2 bases, leaving 7 bases not matched to a gene. Germline V lookup: CDR1 SGHNT, CDR2 YENEEA. The CDR3 totals 15 residues. The DNA of the CDR3 is TGTGCCAGCAGCTCCCACAGGGGTCGGCAAGAGACCCAGTACTTC. It yields the protein CASSSHRGRQETQYF.

This chain connects TRBV4-2 to TRBJ2-4, with 12 bases identical to TRBD2. The CDR3 is 17 amino acids. CDR1 and CDR2 from the germline V gene are LGHNA and YNFKEQ. Losses at the gene ends were 5 bases for V and 8 bases for J; bases not matched to a gene: 13. CDR3 in amino acids: CASSTAASGRVTDIQYF. CDR3 sequence (DNA): TGTGCCAGCAGCACGGCGGCTAGCGGGAGGGTCACGGACATTCAGTACTTC.

The V gene is TRBV20-1, the J gene TRBJ1-2; no reliable D call. Trimming removed 3 bases at V and 8 bases at J, with 10 bases between. CDR1 is DFQATT, CDR2 SNEGSKA, per germline (reference sequence). CDR3 size: 11 residues. The CDR3 loop is CSARGDTGYTF. The CDR3 bases are TGCAGTGCTAGGGGCGACACGGGCTACACCTTC.